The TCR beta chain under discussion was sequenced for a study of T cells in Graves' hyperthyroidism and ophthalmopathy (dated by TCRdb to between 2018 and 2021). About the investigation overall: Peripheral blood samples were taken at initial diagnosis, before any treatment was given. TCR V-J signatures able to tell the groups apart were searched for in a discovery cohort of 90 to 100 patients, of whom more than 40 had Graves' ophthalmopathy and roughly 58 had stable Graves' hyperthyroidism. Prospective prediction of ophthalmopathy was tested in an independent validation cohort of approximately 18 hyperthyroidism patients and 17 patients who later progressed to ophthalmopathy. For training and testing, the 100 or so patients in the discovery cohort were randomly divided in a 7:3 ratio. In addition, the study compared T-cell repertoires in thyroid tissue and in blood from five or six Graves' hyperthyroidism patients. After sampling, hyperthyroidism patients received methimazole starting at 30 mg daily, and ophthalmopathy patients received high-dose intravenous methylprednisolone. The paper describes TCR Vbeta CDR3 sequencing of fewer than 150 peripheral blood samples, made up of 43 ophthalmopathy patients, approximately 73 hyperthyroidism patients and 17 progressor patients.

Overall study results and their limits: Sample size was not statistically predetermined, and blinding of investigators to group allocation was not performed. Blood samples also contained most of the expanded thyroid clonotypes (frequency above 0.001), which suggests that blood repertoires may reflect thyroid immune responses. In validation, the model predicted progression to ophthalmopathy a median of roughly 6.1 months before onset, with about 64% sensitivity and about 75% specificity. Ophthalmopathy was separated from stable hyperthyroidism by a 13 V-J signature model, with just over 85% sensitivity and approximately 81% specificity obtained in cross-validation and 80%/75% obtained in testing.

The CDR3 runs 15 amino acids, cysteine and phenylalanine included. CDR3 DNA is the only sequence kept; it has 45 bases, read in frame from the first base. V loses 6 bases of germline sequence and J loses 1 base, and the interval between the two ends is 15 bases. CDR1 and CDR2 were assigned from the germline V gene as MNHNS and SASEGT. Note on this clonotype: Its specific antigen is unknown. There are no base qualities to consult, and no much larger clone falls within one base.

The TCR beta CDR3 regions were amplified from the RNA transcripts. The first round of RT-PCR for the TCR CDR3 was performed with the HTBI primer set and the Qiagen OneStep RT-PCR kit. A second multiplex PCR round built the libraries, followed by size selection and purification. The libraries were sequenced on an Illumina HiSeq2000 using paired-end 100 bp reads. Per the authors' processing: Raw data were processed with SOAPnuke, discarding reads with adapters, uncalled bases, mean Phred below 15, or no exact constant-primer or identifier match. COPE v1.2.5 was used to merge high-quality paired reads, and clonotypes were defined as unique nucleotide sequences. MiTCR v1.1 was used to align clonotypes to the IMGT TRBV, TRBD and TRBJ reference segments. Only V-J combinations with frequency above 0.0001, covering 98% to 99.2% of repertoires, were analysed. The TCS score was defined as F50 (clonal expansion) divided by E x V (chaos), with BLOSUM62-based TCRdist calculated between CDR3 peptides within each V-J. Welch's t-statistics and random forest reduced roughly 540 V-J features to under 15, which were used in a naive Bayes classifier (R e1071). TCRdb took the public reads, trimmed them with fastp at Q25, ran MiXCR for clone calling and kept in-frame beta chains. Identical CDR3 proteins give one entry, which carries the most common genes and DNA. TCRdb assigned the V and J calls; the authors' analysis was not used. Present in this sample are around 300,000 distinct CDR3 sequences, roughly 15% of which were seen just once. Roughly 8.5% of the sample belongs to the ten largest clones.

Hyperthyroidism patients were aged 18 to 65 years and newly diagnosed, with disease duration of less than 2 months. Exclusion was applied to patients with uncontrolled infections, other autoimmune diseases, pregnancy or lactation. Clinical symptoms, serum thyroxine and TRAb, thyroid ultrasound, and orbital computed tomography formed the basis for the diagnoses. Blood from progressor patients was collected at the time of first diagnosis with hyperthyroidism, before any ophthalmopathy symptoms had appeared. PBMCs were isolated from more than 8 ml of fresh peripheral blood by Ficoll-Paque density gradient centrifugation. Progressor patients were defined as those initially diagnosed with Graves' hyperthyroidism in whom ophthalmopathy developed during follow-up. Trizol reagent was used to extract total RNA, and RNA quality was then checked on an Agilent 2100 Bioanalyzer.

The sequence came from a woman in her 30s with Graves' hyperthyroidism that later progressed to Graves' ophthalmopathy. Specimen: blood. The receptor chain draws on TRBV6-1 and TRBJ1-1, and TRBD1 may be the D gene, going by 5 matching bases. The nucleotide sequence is TGTGCCAGCAGAAGCCCACAGGCCGGGAACACTGAAGCTTTCTTT. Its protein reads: CASRSPQAGNTEAFF.